The present TCR beta chain was sequenced within a study of blood T cell repertoires in COVID-19. Study as a whole: T cells, B-cell-depleted T cells, or PBMCs supplied cDNA or gDNA.

Trimming pared 6 bases from V and 2 bases from J, leaving 19 bases between. The germline V gene has CDR1 LNHDA and CDR2 SQIVND (reference sequence). This CDR3 has 17 amino acids. Only one count was recorded for this clone. Measured with immunoSEQ multiplex PCR; TCRdb has only the in-frame clones, and not every one. Of 140,000 to 150,000 clones in the sample, more than 80% are singletons; the top ten hold 7.5% to 9.5%. This TCR was sampled from a human donor with acute or convalescent COVID-19. The donor label of this sample is uncertain. Sequenced material: peripheral blood. V gene TRBV19 combines with J gene TRBJ2-2; weak D call: TRBD1 (6 bases). CDR3 protein: CASSILRGTPNTGELFF. The CDR3 nucleotides read TGTGCCAGTAGCATATTAAGGGGGACACCAAACACCGGGGAGCTGTTTTTT. Looking up the rest from reference TRBV19 and TRBJ2-2 gives the full variable domain: DGGITQSPKYLFRKEGQNVTLSCEQNLNHDAMYWYRQDPGQGLRLIYYSQIVNDFQKGDIAEGYSVSREKKESFPLTVTSAQKNPTAFYLCASSILRGTPNTGELFFGEGSRLTVL.